The sequence of this T cell receptor (beta chain) was determined in a study of blood T cell repertoires in COVID-19. Study details: Specimens from acute and convalescent COVID-19 originated in the United States, Italy and Spain. T cells, B-cell-depleted T cells, or PBMCs provided the cDNA or gDNA that served as material.

Per the original methods: Using reference gene primer amplification, nucleated cell counts were estimated. This table comes from immunoSEQ multiplex PCR, and its TCRdb copy is limited to in-frame clones, with some not included. The V and J calls and clone size were taken over from that table, and D and trimming were inferred from the DNA. The repertoire holds about 240,000 clones, with approximately 90% as singletons. This CDR3 contains 13 residues. Germline CDR1 reads GTSNPN; CDR2 reads SVGIG (reference sequence). V gave up 1 base and J gave up 9 bases, with 10 bases separating them. The receptor was derived from a man aged 60-69 years who had recovered from COVID-19. The specimen sequenced was peripheral blood. The chain has TRBV30 and TRBJ1-6, with a weak D call TRBD1 (5 bases). CDR3 region: CAWSATVSSPLHF. CDR3 DNA: TGTGCCTGGAGTGCGACAGTGAGTTCACCCCTCCACTTT.